In its sample, the clone carrying this TCR beta chain was seen once. What it binds is unknown. The sequenced patients had an expansion of CD8+CD57+ cells seen by flow cytometry. Trimming left V 4 bases short and J 6 bases short, with 8 bases between. Germline CDR1 and CDR2: ENHRY and SYGVKD. There are 12 residues in the CDR3. The source of the sample is a study of CD8+CD57+ T cells in acquired aplastic anemia. Using genomic DNA as the template, TCR beta VDJ and CDR3 profiling was carried out. TCRdb re-called the reads through MiXCR, storing one row per CDR3 protein. The repertoire holds approximately 200,000 distinct CDR3 sequences, with approximately 51% as singletons. Findings and limits, study-wide: Patients were compared with controls for CD8+ Simpson's diversity, and no significant difference emerged.

Sequencing was done on a sample of sorted CD4+, CD8+, or CD8+CD57+ T cells (not recorded which) from PBMCs. The V gene is TRBV10-3, the J gene TRBJ2-3, with D uncertain. The sequence derives from a human donor with aplastic anemia. The CDR3 region is CAISGSGDTQYF. In nucleotides, the CDR3 is TGTGCCATCAGTGGATCTGGGGATACGCAGTATTTT.